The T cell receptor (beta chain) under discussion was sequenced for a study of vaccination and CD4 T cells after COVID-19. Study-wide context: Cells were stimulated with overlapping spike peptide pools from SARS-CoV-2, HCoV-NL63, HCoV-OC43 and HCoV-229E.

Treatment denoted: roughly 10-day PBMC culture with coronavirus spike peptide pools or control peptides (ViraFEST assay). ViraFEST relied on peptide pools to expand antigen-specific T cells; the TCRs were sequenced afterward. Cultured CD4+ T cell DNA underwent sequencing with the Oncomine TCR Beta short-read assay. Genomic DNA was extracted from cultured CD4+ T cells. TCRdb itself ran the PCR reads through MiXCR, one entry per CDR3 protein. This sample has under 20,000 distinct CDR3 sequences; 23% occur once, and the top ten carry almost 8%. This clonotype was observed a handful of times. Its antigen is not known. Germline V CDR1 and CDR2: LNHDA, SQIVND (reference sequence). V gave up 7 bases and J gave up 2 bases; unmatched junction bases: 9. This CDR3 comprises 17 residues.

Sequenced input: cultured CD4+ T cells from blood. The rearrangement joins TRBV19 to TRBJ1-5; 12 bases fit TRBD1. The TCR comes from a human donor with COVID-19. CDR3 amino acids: CASTRGQGAGGNQPQHF. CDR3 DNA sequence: TGTGCCAGTACCAGGGGACAGGGGGCGGGAGGCAATCAGCCCCAGCATTTT.